The 15 T cell receptor beta chains below were found in one sample sequenced in a study of cytomegalovirus exposure and HLA in healthy donors. Amplification used 60 Vbeta primers and 13 Jbeta primers. The assay was immunoSEQ multiplex PCR, and TCRdb's table has in-frame clones only and misses some. This table has 150,000 to 200,000 clones, approximately 81% appearing once. Input material: PBMCs. The receptors were sampled from a young woman in good health and CMV-seropositive.

This clone appeared once. The gene calls are TRBV30 and TRBJ1-2; tentative D call: TRBD1 (6 bases). This CDR3 is built from 15 residues. Germline V lookup: CDR1 GTSNPN, CDR2 SVGIG (reference sequence). Trimming left V 3 bases short and J 3 bases short, with 17 bases between. CDR3 in amino acids: CAWSGGAGKHYGYTF. CDR3 DNA sequence: TGTGCCTGGAGCGGGGGGGCAGGGAAACACTATGGCTACACCTTC.

V is TRBV25-1 and J is TRBJ2-1; a possible D gene is TRBD1 (6 bases). Germline-derived CDR1 and CDR2 are MGHDK and SYGVNS. Trimming left V 6 bases short and J 10 bases short, with 10 bases between. The CDR3 contains 11 residues. The CDR3 DNA sequence: TGTGCCAGCAGGCTACAGGGAGAGCAGTTCTTC. This codes for CASRLQGEQFF.

V gene TRBV19 combines with J gene TRBJ2-2, with D perhaps matching TRBD2 (5 bases). This CDR3 has 17 amino acids. Germline CDR1 reads LNHDA; CDR2 reads SQIVND (reference sequence). Between the trimmed V and J ends, which lost 3 bases and 4 bases, there was a span of 18 bases. The CDR3, as DNA: TGTGCCAGTAGTATGAGCGTAGGCGGGTCTCCCACCGGGGAGCTGTTTTTT. Its protein product is CASSMSVGGSPTGELFF.

The chain uses TRBV4-1 and TRBJ2-3, with 8 bases lining up with TRBD2. In germline, CDR1 is MGHRA, CDR2 YSYEKL. Unmatched junction bases numbered 14, after V lost 5 bases and J lost 4 bases. This CDR3 region has 17 residues. CDR3 DNA: TGCGCCAGCAGCAACGGGTTAGCGGGGTTGTTTGCAGATACGCAGTATTTT. Residues: CASSNGLAGLFADTQYF.

A single count supports this clone. This chain connects TRBV6-1 to TRBJ2-5, with 9 bases identical to TRBD1. CDR3 length equals 14 residues. Germline loops: CDR1 MNHNS, CDR2 SASEGT. The trim removed 5 bases at V and 5 bases at J, leaving 6 bases unmatched. The CDR3 DNA follows: TGTGCCAGCAGTTTACAGGGGGCAAGGGAGACCCAGTACTTC. Amino acid sequence: CASSLQGARETQYF.

J is TRBJ1-1 and V is TRBV6-5; TRBD1 agrees at 7 bases. This CDR3 is 13 amino acids long. Unmatched junction bases numbered 7, after V lost 6 bases and J lost 6 bases. The germline V gene has CDR1 MNHEY and CDR2 SVGAGI. In DNA, the CDR3 is TGTGCCAGCAGGACAGGGATTAGCCCTGAAGCTTTCTTT. Translation: CASRTGISPEAFF.

The chain links TRBV30 to TRBJ2-1; no definite D call. This CDR3 has 10 amino acids. Germline CDR1 is GTSNPN and CDR2 is SVGIG (reference sequence). V gave up 5 bases and J gave up 12 bases, with 11 bases separating them. The CDR3 DNA reads as TGTGCCTGGTCTAGGTTTGGGCAGTTCTTC. Its protein is CAWSRFGQFF. Combining the CDR3 with reference TRBV30 and TRBJ2-1 gives the whole variable domain SQTIHQWPATLVQPVGSPLSLECTVEGTSNPNLYWYRQAAGRGLQLLFYSVGIGQISSEVPQNLSASRPQDRQFILSSKKLLLSDSGFYLCAWSRFGQFFGPGTRLTVL.

J is TRBJ2-7 and V is TRBV6-5, with 8 bases identical to TRBD1. CDR3 length equals 11 residues. Germline V gene data show CDR1 as MNHEY and CDR2 as SVGAGI. CDR3 residues: CDVGTGSEQYF. The CDR3 nucleotides read TGTGATGTCGGGACAGGATCCGAGCAGTACTTC.

This clone was seen a few times. This sequence joins TRBV2 and TRBJ1-1; no reliable D call. Per the germline V gene, CDR1 is SNHLY and CDR2 is FYNNEI. This CDR3 is built from 15 residues. V was trimmed by 4 bases and J by 1 base, leaving 13 bases between them. The CDR3 DNA reads as TGTGCCAGCAGTGTAAGTGAACACCCGAACACTGAAGCTTTCTTT. Its protein product is CASSVSEHPNTEAFF.

The chain links TRBV21-1 to TRBJ1-2. TRBV21-1 is noted as a pseudogene. This CDR3 is built from 18 residues. The CDR3 DNA sequence: TGTGCCAGCAGCACCACGCAAAGAAGATGGGCAGGACTATATGGCTACACCTTC. Residues: CASSTTQRRWAGLYGYTF.

J is TRBJ1-4 and V is TRBV11-2; TRBD1 might be the D (6 bases). CDR1 and CDR2 from the germline V gene are SGHAT and FQNNGV. This CDR3 spans 15 amino acids. Trimming left V 2 bases short and J 5 bases short, with 12 bases between. CDR3 residues: CASSLPGTSNEKLFF. The CDR3 DNA reads as TGTGCCAGCAGCTTACCCGGGACATCGAATGAAAAACTGTTTTTT.

The rearrangement links TRBV6-4 to TRBJ2-3; 9 bases agree with TRBD2. The CDR3 contains 16 residues. With V trimmed by 6 bases and J by 3 bases, 10 bases remained unmatched. In germline, CDR1 is MRHNA, CDR2 SNTAGT. The CDR3 sequence is CASSPSAGGVTDTQYF. As DNA, the CDR3 is TGTGCCAGCAGCCCCTCTGCGGGGGGGGTTACAGATACGCAGTATTTT.

This rearrangement joins TRBV4-2 to TRBJ2-5; TRBD2 matches at 10 bases. This CDR3 contains 17 residues. Trimming at V came to 1 base and at J to 5 bases, leaving 10 bases not matched to a gene. Per germline, CDR1 LGHNA and CDR2 YNFKEQ. CDR3 region: CASSQAPSSGGLETQYF. In DNA form, the CDR3 reads TGTGCCAGCAGCCAAGCCCCGAGTAGCGGGGGGCTGGAGACCCAGTACTTC.

This clone was counted between two and nine times. CDR3 amino acids: CASSLGGTGHYEQYV. The CDR3 region has the DNA TGCGCCAGCAGCTTGGGGGGGACAGGGCACTACGAGCAGTACGTC. The V and J genes are TRBV5-1 and TRBJ2-7; 9 bases map to TRBD1. With V trimmed by 0 bases and J by 3 bases, 4 bases remained unmatched. CDR3 length: 15 residues. CDR1 and CDR2 from the germline V gene are SGHRS and YFSETQ.

The chain links TRBV5-1 to TRBJ2-6, with TRBD2 matching 7 bases. Trimming at V came to 4 bases and at J to 0 bases, leaving 13 bases not matched to a gene. This CDR3 has 19 residues. CDR1 SGHRS and CDR2 YFSETQ come from the germline V gene. The CDR3 sequence: CASSLHSTPSGSGANVLTF. The CDR3 nucleotides read TGCGCCAGCAGCCTCCACTCAACCCCTAGCGGCTCTGGGGCCAACGTCCTGACTTTC.